This is a list of T cell receptor beta chains from one sample in a study of cytomegalovirus exposure and HLA in healthy donors. Only in-frame clones appear in the TCRdb table, and some are missing; sequencing was by immunoSEQ multiplex PCR. The top ten hold about 1.5% of the sample, which has over 100,000 clones, approximately 80% seen once. The sequenced sample was PBMCs. The receptors come from a woman between 40 and 55 years old in good health and CMV-seronegative. CDR3s include the opening cysteine and the closing phenylalanine or tryptophan. A D gene is named only where the DNA matches it firmly. Rows give clone size only sometimes, using once, few, many, or a class for an expanded clone.

>-|TRBJ2-3|TRBV29-1|-
TGCAGCGTTGAGCGCAGGGCCGAAAACGATACGCAGTATTTT
CSVERRAENDTQYF
>-|TRBJ1-1|TRBV6-5|-
TGTGCCAGCAGCCTCCGGTCGCAAGACACTGAAGCTTTCTTT
CASSLRSQDTEAFF
>-|TRBJ2-5|TRBV9|-
TGTGCCAGCAGCGTAGAGTCAGCGGGCTTCCAAGAGACCCAGTACTTC
CASSVESAGFQETQYF
>-|TRBJ1-6|TRBV28|few
TGTGCCAGCCGGTTGTATAATTCACCCCTCCACTTT
CASRLYNSPLHF
>-|TRBJ2-2|TRBV27|-
TGTGCCAGCAGTTTATTAGCTACCGGGGAGCTGTTTTTT
CASSLLATGELFF
>-|TRBJ1-5|TRBV7-9|-
TGTGCCAGCAGCCGCGATGCAGGGAGGAATCAGCCCCAGCATTTT
CASSRDAGRNQPQHF
>TRBD1|TRBJ1-2|TRBV7-8|-
TGTGCCAGCAGCGAATTAATGGGACAGAAGGGAAACTATGGCTACACCTTC
CASSELMGQKGNYGYTF
>-|TRBJ1-1|TRBV9|-
TGTGCCAGCGCCGGACAGTTGAACACTGAAGCTTTCTTT
CASAGQLNTEAFF
>-|TRBJ2-6|TRBV4-2|-
TGTGCCAGCAGCCAAGTTAGTCGCTCTGGGGCCAACGTCCTGACTTTC
CASSQVSRSGANVLTF
>-|TRBJ1-5|TRBV7-2|-
TGTGCCAGCAGCTTTCAGGGTAGCAATCAGCCCCAGCATTTT
CASSFQGSNQPQHF
>TRBD2|TRBJ2-7|TRBV6-6|once
TGTGCCAGCCTTAGCGGGAGGTACCCCTACGAGCAGTACTTC
CASLSGRYPYEQYF
>TRBD1|TRBJ2-7|TRBV7-2|few
TGTGCCAGCAGCTACAAAGATTGGCAGGGGGCCTACGAGCAGTACTTC
CASSYKDWQGAYEQYF
>-|TRBJ2-3|TRBV4-3|-
TGCGCCAGCAGCCAAGATCCAGGGTTGGGTGATACGCAGTATTTT
CASSQDPGLGDTQYF
>-|TRBJ1-3|TRBV27|few
TGTGCCAGCAGTGCCCTACTAGGTAACACCATATATTTT
CASSALLGNTIYF
>-|TRBJ1-2|TRBV5-1|once
TGCGCCAGCAGCTTGACAAGTTATGGCTACACCTTC
CASSLTSYGYTF